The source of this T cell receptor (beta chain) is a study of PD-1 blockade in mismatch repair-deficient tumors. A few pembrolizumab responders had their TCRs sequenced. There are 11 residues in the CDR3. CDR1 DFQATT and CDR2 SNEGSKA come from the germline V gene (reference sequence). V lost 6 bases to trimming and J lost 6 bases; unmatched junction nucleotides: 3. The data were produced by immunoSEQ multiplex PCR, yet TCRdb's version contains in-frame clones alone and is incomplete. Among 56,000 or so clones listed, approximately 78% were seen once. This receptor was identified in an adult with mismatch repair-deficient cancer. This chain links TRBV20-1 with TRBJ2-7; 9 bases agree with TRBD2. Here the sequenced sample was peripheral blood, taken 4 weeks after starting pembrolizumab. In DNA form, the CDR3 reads TGCAGTGCCCTAGCGGGACCCGAGCAGTACTTC. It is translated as CSALAGPEQYF.